These T cell receptor beta chains were read from a single sample in a study of pediatric ulcerative colitis. The assay was immunoSEQ multiplex PCR, and TCRdb's table has in-frame clones only and misses some. Of 20,000 to 30,000 clones in the sample, 65% to 80% are singletons; the top ten hold 7.5% to 9%. The sample comprised gut tissue. The origin of the receptors is a boy younger than 18 with severe ulcerative colitis. The CDR3 runs from the conserved cysteine through the conserved F or W. Each record gives: clone size, J gene, D gene, V gene, CDR3 protein, CDR3 DNA. A D gene is named only where the DNA matches it firmly. The listing skips clone size in some rows; elsewhere it reads once, few, many or a size class.

.,TRBJ2-3,.,TRBV5-5,CASSLRIGRTDTQYF,TGTGCCAGCAGTCTTCGGATAGGACGCACAGATACGCAGTATTTT
.,TRBJ2-3,.,TRBV11-2,CASSLDGTASGDTQYF,TGTGCCAGCAGCTTAGATGGGACTGCCAGCGGGGATACGCAGTATTTT
.,TRBJ1-5,.,TRBV6-1,CASSPGEKQPQHF,TGTGCCAGCAGTCCGGGGGAAAAGCAGCCCCAGCATTTT
.,TRBJ1-5,TRBD1,TRBV7-2,CASSFHRGKGQPQHF,TGTGCCAGCAGCTTTCACAGGGGAAAGGGTCAGCCCCAGCATTTT
.,TRBJ1-1,.,TRBV6-6,CASISQGRSTEAFF,TGTGCCAGCATCTCACAGGGAAGGAGCACTGAAGCTTTCTTT
once,TRBJ2-7,.,TRBV7-2,CASSLGAGGISYEQYF,TGTGCCAGCAGCTTAGGTGCAGGGGGGATATCCTACGAGCAGTACTTC
.,TRBJ2-7,.,TRBV29-1,CSVVGAGHLYEQYF,TGCAGCGTTGTGGGCGCGGGACACCTATACGAGCAGTACTTC
.,TRBJ2-1,TRBD1,TRBV6-1,CASSAQGAGEQFF,TGTGCCAGCAGTGCTCAGGGGGCCGGTGAGCAGTTCTTC
medium-sized,TRBJ1-4,.,TRBV27,CASSFRFEMGRSREKLFF,TGTGCCAGCAGTTTTAGATTCGAAATGGGTCGTAGTCGGGAAAAACTGTTTTTT
.,TRBJ2-3,TRBD2,TRBV7-2,CASSLVGSGGRYTQYF,TGTGCCAGCAGCTTAGTGGGTTCGGGAGGCCGCTATACGCAGTATTTT
.,TRBJ1-2,TRBD1,TRBV6-5,CASSYGGQVYGYTF,TGTGCCAGCAGTTACGGGGGACAGGTCTATGGCTACACCTTC
few,TRBJ2-7,.,TRBV25-1,CASSDQGSYEQYF,TGTGCCAGCAGTGATCAGGGATCCTACGAGCAGTACTTC
.,TRBJ2-7,.,TRBV28,CASSASGSRTF,TGTGCCAGCAGTGCAAGCGGGTCCCGGACCTTC
.,TRBJ1-5,.,TRBV28,CASSLGQRGNQPQHF,TGTGCCAGCAGTTTAGGACAGAGAGGGAATCAGCCCCAGCATTTT
.,TRBJ2-7,.,TRBV4-1,CASSDSRQGSYEQYF,TGCGCCAGCAGCGATTCTCGGCAGGGATCCTACGAGCAGTACTTC
.,TRBJ2-1,TRBD2,TRBV18,CASSPGGGTYNEQFF,TGTGCCAGCTCACCAGGGGGGGGGACCTACAATGAGCAGTTCTTC
.,TRBJ2-3,.,TRBV7-2,CASSFWSGSTDTQYF,TGTGCCAGCAGCTTTTGGTCAGGTTCCACAGATACGCAGTATTTT
.,TRBJ2-1,TRBD2,TRBV18,CASSRPSPGLNNEQFF,TGTGCCAGCTCACGACCATCACCGGGACTAAACAATGAGCAGTTCTTC
.,TRBJ2-3,.,TRBV19,CASTEGTLADTQYF,TGTGCCAGTACTGAGGGGACGCTAGCAGATACGCAGTATTTT
.,TRBJ2-1,TRBD2,TRBV27,CASSPSGPSYNEQFF,TGTGCCAGCAGTCCTAGCGGACCCTCCTACAATGAGCAGTTCTTC
.,TRBJ1-2,.,TRBV6-1,CASRVTGAYGYTF,TGTGCCAGCAGGGTGACAGGCGCCTATGGCTACACCTTC
.,TRBJ1-1,.,TRBV27,CASSWTRVGGRNTEAFF,TGTGCCAGCAGTTGGACGAGGGTAGGGGGTAGGAACACTGAAGCTTTCTTT
.,TRBJ2-5,.,TRBV29-1,CSVLEDEETQYF,TGCAGCGTTTTAGAGGATGAAGAGACCCAGTACTTC
.,TRBJ2-3,TRBD1,TRBV29-1,CSVDVDREDTQYF,TGCAGCGTTGACGTGGACAGGGAGGATACGCAGTATTTT
.,TRBJ2-1,.,TRBV7-2,CASSPGGQIEQFF,TGTGCCAGCAGCCCGGGCGGACAGATTGAGCAGTTCTTC
once,TRBJ1-1,.,TRBV7-9,CASSFQENTEAFF,TGTGCCAGCAGCTTTCAAGAGAACACTGAAGCTTTCTTT
.,TRBJ2-1,.,TRBV5-1,CASSLSLNYNEQFF,TGCGCCAGCAGCTTGTCCCTGAACTACAATGAGCAGTTCTTC
.,TRBJ1-1,TRBD1,TRBV5-4,CASSGGTGRRGGNTEAFF,TGTGCCAGCAGCGGGGGGACAGGGAGAAGGGGAGGAAACACTGAAGCTTTCTTT
.,TRBJ1-6,TRBD1,TRBV2,CASSATGAVNSPLHF,TGTGCCAGCAGCGCGACAGGGGCTGTGAATTCACCCCTCCACTTT
.,TRBJ2-5,TRBD1,TRBV2,CASGPNRGQKETQYF,TGTGCCAGCGGGCCGAACAGGGGGCAAAAGGAGACCCAGTACTTC
.,TRBJ2-3,.,TRBV11-2,CASSLGLAFADTQYF,TGTGCCAGCAGCTTAGGCCTAGCGTTTGCGGATACGCAGTATTTT
few,TRBJ1-4,.,TRBV18,CASSRGTATNEKLFF,TGTGCCAGCTCTAGGGGGACGGCAACTAATGAAAAACTGTTTTTT
.,TRBJ1-1,.,TRBV19,CASSSWGGNTEAFF,TGTGCCAGTAGTTCCTGGGGCGGGAACACTGAAGCTTTCTTT
.,TRBJ2-1,.,TRBV11-3,CASSLDGASSYNEQFF,TGTGCCAGCAGCTTAGATGGGGCGTCCTCCTACAATGAGCAGTTCTTC
.,TRBJ2-5,.,TRBV7-2,CASSFRGAGEETQYF,TGTGCCAGCAGCTTCAGGGGGGCAGGGGAAGAGACCCAGTACTTC
.,TRBJ2-3,.,TRBV7-2,CASSLGWDTQYF,TGTGCCAGCAGCTTAGGGTGGGATACGCAGTATTTT
.,TRBJ1-3,TRBD1,TRBV30,CAWDRGSVRTGNTIYF,TGTGCCTGGGACAGGGGGAGCGTGAGGACTGGAAACACCATATATTTT
.,TRBJ1-4,.,TRBV4-2,CASSQDLGSGDEKLFF,TGTGCCAGCAGCCAAGATTTGGGAAGCGGGGATGAAAAACTGTTTTTT
once,TRBJ2-1,TRBD2,TRBV7-2,CASSQTSGSYNEQFF,TGTGCCAGCAGCCAAACTAGCGGGAGTTACAATGAGCAGTTCTTC
.,TRBJ2-1,.,TRBV21-1,CASSVRGTSSYNEQFF,TGTGCCAGCAGCGTAAGAGGGACTAGCAGCTACAATGAGCAGTTCTTC
.,TRBJ2-1,.,TRBV6-5,CASTDWGGNEQFF,TGTGCCAGCACGGACTGGGGCGGGAATGAGCAGTTCTTC
.,TRBJ1-2,.,TRBV4-1,CASSQVLRDRGGGYTF,TGCGCCAGCAGCCAAGTACTCCGGGACCGCGGCGGTGGCTACACCTTC
.,TRBJ1-1,.,TRBV7-8,CASRVGSGTEAFF,TGTGCCAGCAGGGTCGGGAGTGGAACTGAAGCTTTCTTT
.,TRBJ2-7,TRBD1,TRBV10-3,CAACSGQDSYEQYF,TGTGCCGCATGCTCTGGACAGGACTCCTACGAGCAGTACTTC
.,TRBJ2-7,.,TRBV7-9,CASSLGHLLHEQYF,TGTGCCAGCAGCTTGGGACACCTATTACACGAGCAGTACTTC
.,TRBJ2-1,TRBD2,TRBV14,CASSPGLAGGREQFF,TGTGCCAGCAGCCCGGGACTAGCGGGAGGTAGGGAGCAGTTCTTC
.,TRBJ2-7,.,TRBV6-5,CASSYGPPPYEQYF,TGTGCCAGCAGTTACGGACCCCCCCCCTACGAGCAGTACTTC
once,TRBJ2-5,.,TRBV6-6,CASSYPQRQTQYF,TGTGCCAGCAGTTACCCCCAGCGGCAGACCCAGTACTTC
.,TRBJ2-2,TRBD2,TRBV15,CATSTLWGLAGSVAGELFF,TGTGCCACCAGCACCCTCTGGGGACTAGCGGGGTCCGTCGCCGGGGAGCTGTTTTTT
.,TRBJ2-7,TRBD2,TRBV4-2,CASSLPGTSGVEQYF,TGTGCCAGCAGCCTCCCTGGGACTAGTGGCGTCGAGCAGTACTTC
.,TRBJ1-5,.,TRBV27,CASSSDRHGGSQPQHF,TGTGCCAGCAGTTCAGACCGCCATGGAGGGAGTCAGCCCCAGCATTTT
.,TRBJ2-1,TRBD2,TRBV18,CASSSIAGVQSSYNEQFF,TGTGCCAGCTCATCTATAGCGGGAGTCCAAAGCTCCTACAATGAGCAGTTCTTC
.,TRBJ1-4,.,TRBV28,CASKSTATNEKLFF,TGTGCCAGCAAGTCTACTGCAACTAATGAAAAACTGTTTTTT